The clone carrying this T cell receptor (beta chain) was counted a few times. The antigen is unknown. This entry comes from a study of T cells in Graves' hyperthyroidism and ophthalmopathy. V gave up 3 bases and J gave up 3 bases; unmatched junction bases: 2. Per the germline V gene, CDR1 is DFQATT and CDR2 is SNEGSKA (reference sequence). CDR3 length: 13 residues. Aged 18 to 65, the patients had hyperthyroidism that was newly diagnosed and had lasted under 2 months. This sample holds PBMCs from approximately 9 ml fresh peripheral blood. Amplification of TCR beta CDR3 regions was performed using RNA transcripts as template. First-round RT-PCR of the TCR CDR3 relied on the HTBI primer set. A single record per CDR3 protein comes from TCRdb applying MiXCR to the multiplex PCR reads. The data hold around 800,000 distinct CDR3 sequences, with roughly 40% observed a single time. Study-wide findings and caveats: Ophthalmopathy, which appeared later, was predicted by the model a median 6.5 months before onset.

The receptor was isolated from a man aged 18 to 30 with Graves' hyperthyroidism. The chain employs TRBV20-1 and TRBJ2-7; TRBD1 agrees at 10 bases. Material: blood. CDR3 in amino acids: CSASGTGDYEQYF. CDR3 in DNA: TGCAGTGCTAGCGGGACAGGGGACTACGAGCAGTACTTC.